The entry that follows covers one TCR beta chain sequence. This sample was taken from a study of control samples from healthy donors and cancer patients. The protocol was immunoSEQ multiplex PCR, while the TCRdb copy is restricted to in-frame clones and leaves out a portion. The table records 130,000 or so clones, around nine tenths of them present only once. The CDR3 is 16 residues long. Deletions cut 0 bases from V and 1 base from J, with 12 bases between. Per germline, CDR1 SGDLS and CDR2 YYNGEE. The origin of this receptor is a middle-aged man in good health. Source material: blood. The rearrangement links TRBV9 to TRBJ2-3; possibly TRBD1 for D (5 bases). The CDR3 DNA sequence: TGTGCCAGCAGCGTAGTGGGGCAGGGTGGCACAGATACGCAGTATTTT. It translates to CASSVVGQGGTDTQYF. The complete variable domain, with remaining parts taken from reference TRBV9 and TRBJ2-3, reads DSGVTQTPKHLITATGQRVTLRCSPRSGDLSVYWYQQSLDQGLQFLIQYYNGEERAKGNILERFSAQQFPDLHSELNLSSLELGDSALYFCASSVVGQGGTDTQYFGPGTRLTVL.